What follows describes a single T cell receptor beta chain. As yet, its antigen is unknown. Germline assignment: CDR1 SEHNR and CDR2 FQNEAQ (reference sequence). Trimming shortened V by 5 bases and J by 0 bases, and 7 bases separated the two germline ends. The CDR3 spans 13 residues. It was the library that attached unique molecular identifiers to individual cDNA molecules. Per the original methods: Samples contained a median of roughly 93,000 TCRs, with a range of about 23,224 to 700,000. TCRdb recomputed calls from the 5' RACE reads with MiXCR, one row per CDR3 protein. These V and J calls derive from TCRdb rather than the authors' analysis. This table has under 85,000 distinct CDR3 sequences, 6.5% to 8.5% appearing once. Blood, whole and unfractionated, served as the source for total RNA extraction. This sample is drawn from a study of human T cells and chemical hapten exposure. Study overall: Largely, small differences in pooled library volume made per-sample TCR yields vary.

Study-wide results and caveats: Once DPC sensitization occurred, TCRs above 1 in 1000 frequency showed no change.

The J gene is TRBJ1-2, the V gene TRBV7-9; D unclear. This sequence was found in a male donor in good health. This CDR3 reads CASSTQTNYGYTF. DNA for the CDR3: TGTGCCAGCAGCACACAGACTAACTATGGCTACACCTTC.